This T cell receptor beta chain emerged from a study of T-cell memory formation after mild COVID-19. Study-wide results and caveats: Among CD4+ contracting clones, most were CM and EM, and CD8+ ones EMRA.

CDR1 is SGHTA, CDR2 FQGNSA, per germline. V lost 3 bases to trimming and J lost 1 base, with 16 bases between them. CDR3 length: 17 amino acids. In this sample, this clonotype turned up many times. Its antigen remains unidentified. MiXCR, applied by TCRdb to the 5' RACE reads, yields one record per CDR3 protein. The sample holds 350,000 to 500,000 distinct CDR3 sequences, around a quarter seen once. Sequenced sample: PBMCs or a T cell subset sorted from them (not recorded which). The V and J genes are TRBV7-2 and TRBJ2-1; TRBD2 is a possible D gene (6 bases). The sequence was collected from an adult woman who had mild COVID-19 (a few samples of this study predate the infection). Cell type and time point are not known. In nucleotides, the CDR3 is TGTGCCAGCAGCTTGGACTTCGGCGGGGTGTCCTACAATGAGCAGTTCTTC. This encodes CASSLDFGGVSYNEQFF.